The present TCR beta chain was sequenced within a study of cytomegalovirus exposure and HLA in healthy donors. The data were produced by immunoSEQ multiplex PCR, yet TCRdb's version contains in-frame clones alone and is incomplete. The data contain 150,000 to 200,000 clones, roughly 91% of them singletons. This CDR3 is 17 amino acids long. V lost 4 bases and J lost 5; bases outside the gene matches: 9. The germline V gene has CDR1 MDHEN and CDR2 SYDVKM. As for this clone: Its specificity is unknown.

Notes on the study in general: Despite most TCR sequences being rare, some public TCRs occurred in many donors. High sensitivity and specificity were reportedly achieved when the classifier diagnosed cytomegalovirus status.

This TCR derives from a man aged 18 to 29 in good health and CMV-seronegative. V and J are TRBV28 and TRBJ2-5; 14 bases are shared with TRBD2. Sequencing used PBMCs. In DNA, the CDR3 is TGTGCCAGCAGTTCGCCCGGACTAGCGGGGGGTCGGGAGACCCAGTACTTC. Its protein product is CASSSPGLAGGRETQYF.